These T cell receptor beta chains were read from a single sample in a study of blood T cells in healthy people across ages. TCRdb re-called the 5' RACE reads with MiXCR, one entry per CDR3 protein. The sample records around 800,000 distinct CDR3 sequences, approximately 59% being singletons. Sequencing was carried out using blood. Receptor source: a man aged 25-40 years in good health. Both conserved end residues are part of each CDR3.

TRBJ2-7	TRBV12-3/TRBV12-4	CASSLGTVSSYEQYF
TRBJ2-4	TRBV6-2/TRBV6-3	CASTATGEGAKNIQYF
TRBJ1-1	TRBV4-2	CASSQTHRGEAEAFF
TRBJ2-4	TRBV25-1	CASSPQWGLAKNIQYF
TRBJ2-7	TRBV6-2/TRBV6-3	CASSQRTGEGEQYF
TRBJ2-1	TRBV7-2	CASSLDRQGYNEQFF
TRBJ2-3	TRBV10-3	CAISDPKTGGGTDTQYF
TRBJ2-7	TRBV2	CASSEAPRASGGMSEYF
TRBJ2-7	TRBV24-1	CATIPGQPSYEQYF
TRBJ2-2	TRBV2	CASSRSANTGELFF
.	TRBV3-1	CASSKRGHEQYF
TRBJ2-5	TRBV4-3	CASSQDRGVREQYF
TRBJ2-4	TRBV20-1	CSAPSRGTSGGLAKNIQYF
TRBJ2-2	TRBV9	CASSVDNSGRTGELFF
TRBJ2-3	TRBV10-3	CAISRDRTTDTQYF
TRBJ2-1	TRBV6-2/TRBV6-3	CASSYMDSLYNEQFF
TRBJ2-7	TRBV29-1	CSVGSGGPREQYF
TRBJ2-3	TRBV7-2	CASSSRPAGVPGDTQYF
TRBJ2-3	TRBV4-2	CASSPALGDLIDTQYF
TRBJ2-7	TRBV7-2	CASSLYLRNSYEQYF
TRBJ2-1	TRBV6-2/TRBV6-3	CAANGGAGRQFF
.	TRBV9	CASSPSGGPSETQYF
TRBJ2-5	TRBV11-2	CASSRWDPPAQYF
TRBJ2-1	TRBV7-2	CASSPNWGNEQFF